Described below is a single T cell receptor beta chain sequence and its context. The antigen remains unidentified. The data were taken from a study of post-analysis software for immune sequencing data. Study overall: There were relapsing-remitting, secondary progressive and progressive-relapsing multiple sclerosis among the disease courses included.

Broader study findings: Diversity measured as normalized Chao1 was significantly lower in multiple sclerosis patients than in controls. The F measure placed samples prepared in the same batch into strongly shared clusters. When patients were compared with controls, 4 or 5 TRBV segments were more frequent, TRBV5-6, TRBV5-1 and TRBV20-1 among them.

Every TCR beta cDNA library bore unique molecular identifiers. TCRdb fed the PCR reads into MiXCR, producing one record per CDR3 protein. The table lists a few hundred thousand distinct CDR3 sequences, roughly 46% of them singletons. The CDR3 consists of 16 residues. Deletions cut 5 bases from V and 6 bases from J, with 20 bases between. Germline V gene data show CDR1 as SEHNR and CDR2 as FQNEAQ (reference sequence). This TCR was sampled from a girl aged 10-17 years with multiple sclerosis. The sequencing sample was made of blood. The chain carries TRBV7-9 and TRBJ2-1, with D perhaps TRBD1 (6 bases). CDR3 residues: CASSTGLRVVSNEQFF. The CDR3 nucleotides are TGTGCCAGCAGCACAGGGTTGAGGGTCGTTTCCAATGAGCAGTTCTTC.